Listed below are T cell receptor beta chains from one sample, sequenced in a study of cytomegalovirus exposure and HLA in healthy donors. The protocol was immunoSEQ multiplex PCR, while the TCRdb copy is restricted to in-frame clones and leaves out a portion. The sample includes 150,000 to 200,000 clones, about 75% of them seen just once. Sequenced sample: PBMCs. The receptors here all came from a female donor in good health and CMV-seronegative. Both conserved end residues are part of each CDR3. A D gene is named only where the DNA matches it firmly. Clone size is stated in some rows and not others, as once, few, many or a class when expanded.

clone size	J gene	D gene	V gene	CDR3 protein	CDR3 DNA
-	TRBJ1-4	-	TRBV7-9	CASSSLAGEKLFF	TGTGCCAGCAGCTCCTTGGCAGGGGAAAAACTGTTTTTT
-	TRBJ1-3	TRBD1	TRBV5-1	CASSLGQGAPGNTIYF	TGCGCCAGCAGCTTGGGGCAGGGGGCGCCTGGAAACACCATATATTTT
few	TRBJ1-1	-	TRBV20-1	CSARQGPEAFF	TGCAGTGCTAGACAGGGCCCTGAAGCTTTCTTT
-	TRBJ1-5	TRBD1	TRBV18	CASSPMAQGAVQPQHF	TGTGCCAGCTCACCGATGGCACAGGGGGCGGTTCAGCCCCAGCATTTT
-	TRBJ1-5	TRBD1	TRBV12-5	CASLLQGDFGPQHF	TGTGCTTCCTTACTTCAGGGGGACTTTGGCCCCCAGCATTTT
-	TRBJ2-1	-	TRBV6-5	CASSRPGGSYNEQFF	TGTGCCAGCAGTCGGCCTGGGGGGTCCTACAATGAGCAGTTCTTC
-	TRBJ1-3	-	TRBV9	CASSPLIGAGNTIYF	TGTGCCAGCAGCCCATTAATAGGGGCAGGAAACACCATATATTTT
-	TRBJ2-1	-	TRBV5-6	CASSHGGLPGYEQFF	TGTGCCAGCAGCCACGGGGGGCTCCCTGGGTATGAGCAGTTCTTC
-	TRBJ1-2	TRBD1	TRBV7-3	CASSQTGGPGYTF	TGTGCCAGCAGCCAAACAGGGGGTCCTGGCTACACCTTC
-	TRBJ1-2	-	TRBV5-1	CASSLETGQYGYTF	TGCGCCAGCAGCCTGGAAACAGGGCAATATGGCTACACCTTC
-	TRBJ2-5	TRBD1	TRBV29-1	CSVITGEETQYF	TGCAGCGTAATAACAGGGGAAGAGACCCAGTACTTC
-	TRBJ2-1	TRBD1	TRBV14	CATSKGASYNEQFF	TGTGCCACCTCCAAGGGGGCCTCCTACAATGAGCAGTTCTTC
-	TRBJ1-5	TRBD1	TRBV7-6	CASSLSSRDRTISPQHF	TGTGCCAGCAGCTTATCCTCCCGGGACAGGACCATTTCGCCCCAGCATTTT
-	TRBJ2-1	-	TRBV6-5	CATQRSVSYNEQFF	TGTGCCACCCAAAGAAGCGTTTCCTACAATGAGCAGTTCTTC
-	TRBJ1-6	TRBD1	TRBV5-4	CASSFYATGDSPLHF	TGTGCCAGCAGCTTTTATGCGACAGGGGATTCACCCCTCCACTTT
-	TRBJ2-5	-	TRBV21-1	CASSKGLLAGDQETQYF	TGTGCCAGCAGCAAAGGTCTACTAGCGGGAGACCAAGAGACCCAGTACTTC
-	TRBJ2-7	TRBD1	TRBV6-6	CASSLPGQGSSYEQYF	TGTGCCAGCAGTCTCCCGGGACAGGGGAGCTCCTACGAGCAGTACTTC
few	TRBJ1-2	TRBD1	TRBV2	CASRKGAHGYTF	TGTGCCAGCAGGAAGGGGGCCCATGGCTACACCTTC
few	TRBJ2-6	TRBD1	TRBV5-1	CASSPWDRPTGANVLTF	TGCGCCAGCAGCCCCTGGGACAGGCCAACTGGGGCCAACGTCCTGACTTTC
-	TRBJ2-7	-	TRBV7-2	CASSPRGDTGEQYF	TGTGCCAGCAGCCCCCGGGGGGATACAGGGGAGCAGTACTTC
-	TRBJ2-7	-	TRBV9	CASSVAGGTYEQYF	TGTGCCAGCAGCGTAGCAGGGGGGACCTACGAGCAGTACTTC
-	TRBJ2-1	TRBD2	TRBV2	CASSAGGSTNEQFF	TGTGCCAGCAGTGCGGGGGGGAGTACGAATGAGCAGTTCTTC
-	TRBJ1-1	-	TRBV7-9	CASSFSQGAAFF	TGTGCCAGCAGCTTTAGCCAGGGTGCCGCTTTCTTT
-	TRBJ2-5	-	TRBV21-1	CASSRPGDIQETQYF	TGTGCCAGCAGCAGACCGGGAGACATCCAAGAGACCCAGTACTTC
-	TRBJ1-1	-	TRBV6-5	CASSYWGQGTEAFF	TGTGCCAGCAGTTATTGGGGGCAGGGCACTGAAGCTTTCTTT
-	TRBJ2-2	TRBD1	TRBV5-1	CASSLTSRGPTGELFF	TGCGCCAGCAGCCTCACCTCCAGGGGGCCCACCGGGGAGCTGTTTTTT
once	TRBJ2-7	TRBD2	TRBV9	CASSPRFSGGSFSYEQYF	TGTGCCAGCAGCCCGCGGTTTAGCGGGGGATCCTTCTCCTACGAGCAGTACTTC
-	TRBJ1-2	TRBD1	TRBV27	CASRETGTVNYGYTF	TGTGCCAGCAGAGAAACCGGGACAGTTAACTATGGCTACACCTTC
few	TRBJ2-7	-	TRBV5-1	CASSLEAGDGYEQYF	TGCGCCAGCAGCTTGGAAGCAGGGGACGGCTACGAGCAGTACTTC
-	TRBJ2-7	-	TRBV10-3	CAISEYERQASYEQYF	TGTGCCATCAGTGAATATGAGCGCCAAGCTTCCTACGAGCAGTACTTC
-	TRBJ1-1	-	TRBV6-5	CASRSLTGLRTEAFF	TGTGCCAGCAGGAGCCTCACAGGGTTACGCACTGAAGCTTTCTTT
few	TRBJ1-2	TRBD1	TRBV6-5	CASSRDGQGYGYTF	TGTGCCAGCAGCCGTGACGGACAGGGGTATGGCTACACCTTC
-	TRBJ2-3	-	TRBV18	CASSGPSDSSTDTQYF	TGTGCCAGCTCAGGCCCTAGCGACTCTAGCACAGATACGCAGTATTTT
few	TRBJ1-1	-	TRBV5-4	CASSLGLTNTEAFF	TGTGCCAGCAGCTTGGGACTGACGAACACTGAAGCTTTCTTT
-	TRBJ1-6	-	TRBV30	CAWSGTSSSPLHF	TGTGCCTGGAGCGGGACATCATCCTCACCCCTCCACTTT
-	TRBJ2-7	TRBD2	TRBV27	CASSPNSGVSSYEQYF	TGTGCCAGCAGTCCAAATAGCGGGGTAAGCTCCTACGAGCAGTACTTC
-	TRBJ1-6	TRBD1	TRBV7-9	CASSQGGRNSPLHF	TGTGCCAGCAGTCAAGGGGGCAGGAATTCACCCCTCCACTTT
-	TRBJ2-7	TRBD2	TRBV9	CASSVEGGGYPYEQYF	TGTGCCAGCAGCGTAGAAGGCGGGGGTTACCCCTACGAGCAGTACTTC
once	TRBJ1-2	TRBD1	TRBV5-1	CASSEPGQDSMGYTF	TGCGCCAGCAGCGAACCGGGACAGGACTCTATGGGCTACACCTTC
-	TRBJ2-7	TRBD2	TRBV27	CASTHLEGLAVRSSYEQYF	TGTGCCAGCACCCATTTGGAGGGACTAGCGGTGAGGAGCTCCTACGAGCAGTACTTC